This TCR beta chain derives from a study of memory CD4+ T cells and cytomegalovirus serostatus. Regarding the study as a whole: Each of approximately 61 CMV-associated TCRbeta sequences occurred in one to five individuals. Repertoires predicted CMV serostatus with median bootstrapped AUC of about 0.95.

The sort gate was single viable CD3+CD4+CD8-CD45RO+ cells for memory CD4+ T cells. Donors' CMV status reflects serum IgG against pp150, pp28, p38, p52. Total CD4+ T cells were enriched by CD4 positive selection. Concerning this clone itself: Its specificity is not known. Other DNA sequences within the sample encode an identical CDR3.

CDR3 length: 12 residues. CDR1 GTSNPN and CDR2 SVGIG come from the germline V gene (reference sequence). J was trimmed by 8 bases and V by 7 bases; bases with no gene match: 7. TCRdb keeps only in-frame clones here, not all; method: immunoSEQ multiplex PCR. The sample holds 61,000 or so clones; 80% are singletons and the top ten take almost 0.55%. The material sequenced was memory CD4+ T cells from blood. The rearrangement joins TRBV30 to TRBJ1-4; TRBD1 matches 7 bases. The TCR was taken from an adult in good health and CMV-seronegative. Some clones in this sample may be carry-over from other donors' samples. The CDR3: CAFSGGEEKLFF. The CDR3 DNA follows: TGTGCCTTTTCAGGGGGAGAGGAAAAACTGTTTTTT. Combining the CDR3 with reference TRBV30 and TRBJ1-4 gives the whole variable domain SQTIHQWPATLVQPVGSPLSLECTVEGTSNPNLYWYRQAAGRGLQLLFYSVGIGQISSEVPQNLSASRPQDRQFILSSKKLLLSDSGFYLCAFSGGEEKLFFGSGTQLSVL.